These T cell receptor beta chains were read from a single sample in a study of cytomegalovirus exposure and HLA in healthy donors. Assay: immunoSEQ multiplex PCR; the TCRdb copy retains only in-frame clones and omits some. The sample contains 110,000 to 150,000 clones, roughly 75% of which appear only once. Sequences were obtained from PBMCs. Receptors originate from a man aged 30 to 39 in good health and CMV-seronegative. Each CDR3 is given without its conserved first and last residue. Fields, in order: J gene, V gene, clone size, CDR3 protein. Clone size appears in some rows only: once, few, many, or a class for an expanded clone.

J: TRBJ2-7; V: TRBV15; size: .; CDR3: ATSRAPGQGAYEQY
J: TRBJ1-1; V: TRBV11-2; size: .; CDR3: ASSVQFLNTEAF
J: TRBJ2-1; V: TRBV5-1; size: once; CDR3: ASSLGGTSSYNEQF
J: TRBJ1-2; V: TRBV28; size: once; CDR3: ASSSGQGTYGYT
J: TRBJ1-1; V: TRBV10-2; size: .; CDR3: ASRMRNTEAF
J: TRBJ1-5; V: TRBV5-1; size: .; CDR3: ASSLGRDNQPQH
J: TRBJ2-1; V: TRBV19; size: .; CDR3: ASTPFVIAGGSYNEQF
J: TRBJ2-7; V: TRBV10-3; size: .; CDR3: AISWGVGYEQY
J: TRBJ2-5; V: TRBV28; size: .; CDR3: ASRQLAGAGETQY
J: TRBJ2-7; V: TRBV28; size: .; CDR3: ASAQARPDERY
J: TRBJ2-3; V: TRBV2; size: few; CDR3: ASSTDRVERDTQY
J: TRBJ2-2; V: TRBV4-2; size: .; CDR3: ASSQEGGLANTGELF
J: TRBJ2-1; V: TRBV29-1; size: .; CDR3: SVLNNRDNQQF
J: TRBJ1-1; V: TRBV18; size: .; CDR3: ASSLGPNTEAF
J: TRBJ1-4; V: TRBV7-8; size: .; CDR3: ASSLVPGEKLF
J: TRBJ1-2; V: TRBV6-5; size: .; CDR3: ASSRQGVMA
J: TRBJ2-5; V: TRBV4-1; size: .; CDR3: ASSKGGSQETQY
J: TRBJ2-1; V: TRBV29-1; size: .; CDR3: SVGLGLASYNEQF
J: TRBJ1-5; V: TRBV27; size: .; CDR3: ASSTGRGQPQH
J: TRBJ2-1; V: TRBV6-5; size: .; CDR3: ASSYSGTNHYNEQF
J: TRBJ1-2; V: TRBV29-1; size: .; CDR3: SVDRRLSDGYT
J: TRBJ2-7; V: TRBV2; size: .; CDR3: ASTGQETYEQY